Shown below are 6 T cell receptor beta chains from a single sample sequenced in a study of T-cell reconstitution after alpha-beta-depleted transplantation in children. Using unique molecular identifiers, the investigators prepared the TCRbeta library. TCRdb reprocessed the PCR reads via MiXCR and lists one record per CDR3 protein. The table lists around 94,000 distinct CDR3 sequences, roughly 7.1% of them singletons. Sequenced here: PBMCs, sampled before TCRalphabeta/CD19-depleted stem cell transplant. Receptor source: a boy aged 2 to 9 with acute lymphoblastic leukemia, due to receive a stem cell transplant.

This clonotype came up many times. The V and J genes are TRBV12-3 or TRBV12-4 and TRBJ2-6; D is ambiguous. This CDR3 is built from 14 residues. V lost 2 bases and J 4 bases, leaving 6 bases between the germline ends. CDR3: CASSLRSGANVLTF. The DNA for the CDR3 is TGTGCCAGCAGTTTAAGAAGCGGGGCCAACGTCCTGACTTTC.

As regards this clonotype: This clone may be a read error of a much larger clone one base away. V and J are TRBV20-1 and TRBJ2-2; either TRBD1 or TRBD2 may fit D (5 bases each). This CDR3 contains 17 residues. Per germline, CDR1 DFQATT and CDR2 SNEGSKA (reference sequence). The CDR3 nucleotides are TGCTGTGCTAGAGATCTCGAGGGTCAGGGCGACGCCGGGGAGCTGTTTTTT. As protein: CCARDLEGQGDAGELFF.

This clonotype was found a few times. The chain uses TRBV12-3 or TRBV12-4 and TRBJ2-7, with D hard to call. The CDR3 consists of 14 residues. The V end lost 6 bases, the J end lost 0 bases, and 12 bases lay between the germline ends. CDR3 nucleotide sequence: TGTGCCAGCAGCCAGAAAAGCGACTCCTACGAGCAGTACTTC. Its translation: CASSQKSDSYEQYF.

This clonotype appeared many times. The V and J genes are TRBV6-5 and TRBJ1-1; 7 bases fit TRBD1. The trim removed 6 bases at V and 3 bases at J, leaving 1 base unmatched. Germline lookup yields CDR1 MNHEY and CDR2 SVGAGI. This CDR3 has 12 residues. Here the CDR3 reads CASRTGYTEAFF. The CDR3 DNA follows: TGTGCCAGCAGGACAGGGTACACTGAAGCTTTCTTT.

This clonotype was seen a handful of times. The genes are TRBV4-2 and TRBJ2-1, with 7 bases matching TRBD2. The germline V gene has CDR1 LGHNA and CDR2 YNFKEQ. The CDR3 runs 16 residues. Trimming at V came to 1 base and at J to 4 bases, leaving 7 bases not matched to a gene. CDR3 DNA: TGTGCCAGCAGCCAAGGGCGGGCGGGGGTATACAATGAGCAGTTCTTC. This gives the protein CASSQGRAGVYNEQFF.

This clonotype was counted many times. The rearrangement uses TRBV20-1 and TRBJ2-7; 7 nucleotides match TRBD1. In germline, CDR1 is DFQATT, CDR2 SNEGSKA (reference sequence). Trimming removed 1 base from V and 4 bases from J; junction bases left unmatched: 4. The CDR3 runs 13 residues. The CDR3 protein is CSARVNRGYEQYF. CDR3 DNA sequence: TGCAGTGCTAGAGTCAACAGGGGATACGAGCAGTACTTC.